The source of this T cell receptor (beta chain) is a study of shared clonotypes between healthy human individuals. Findings of the study overall: In the sorted subsets, rarefaction showed sequencing was incomplete despite large depth.

Trimming removed 0 bases at V and 4 bases at J, with 4 bases between. CDR1 is SGDLS and CDR2 is YYNGEE in the germline V gene. The CDR3 length is 13 residues. On this clone itself: Antigen: not known. The sample contains more than one DNA sequence encoding this CDR3.

TCRdb's copy holds only in-frame clones and misses some; the assay was immunoSEQ multiplex PCR. The sample contains around 2,000,000 clones, approximately 94% of which appear only once. The naive CD8 fraction comprised CD45RO-negative cells positively selected for CCR7 and excluded terminally differentiated effector memory CD45RA+ cells. Material for sequencing was naive CD8+ T cells sorted from blood. This sequence originates from a man aged 18 to 35 in good health. The V and J genes are TRBV9 and TRBJ2-2, with D unclear. The CDR3 sequence: CASSVGSTGELFF. As DNA, the CDR3 is TGTGCCAGCAGCGTAGGAAGCACCGGGGAGCTGTTTTTT.